The clone carrying this TCR beta chain was seen at least ten times. What it recognizes is unknown. This specimen comes from a study of early T cells in non-severe SARS-CoV-2 infection. Study-level information: Unpaired chains resulted from sequencing bulk RNA of unsorted whole blood.

CDR3 length equals 13 residues. Per the germline V gene, CDR1 is MDHEN and CDR2 is SYDVKM. V gave up 4 bases and J gave up 3 bases; unmatched junction bases: 3. Study observations and caveats: Anti-spike CD8 specificities were favored by VDJdb matching, whose results missed private and CD4 specificities.

Attachment of unique molecular identifiers was made to individual cDNA molecules. TCRdb ran MiXCR on the 5' RACE reads and lists one entry per CDR3 protein. The sample yields fewer than 65,000 distinct CDR3 sequences, around 9.3% seen once. This rearrangement joins TRBV28 to TRBJ2-7; the match to TRBD1 covers 7 bases. Sequencing was performed on whole blood. This receptor was taken from an adult who was a healthcare worker with PCR-confirmed SARS-CoV-2 infection or an uninfected control (not recorded which). CDR3 sequence reads: CASSSDRDYEQYF. In DNA form, the CDR3 reads TGTGCCAGCAGTTCCGACAGGGACTACGAGCAGTACTTC.